The 19 T cell receptor beta chains in this list originate from one sample, sequenced in a study of blood T cell repertoires in COVID-19. Assay used: immunoSEQ multiplex PCR; TCRdb lists only in-frame clones, some missing. This sample carries approximately 300,000 clones, around 85% of them seen once, and the ten largest clones take approximately 1.9%. Sample: PBMCs or T cells enriched from blood (not recorded which). The source of these receptors is a woman in her 30s who had been exposed to COVID-19.

The rearrangement uses TRBV10-3 and TRBJ2-7; the D gene is possibly TRBD1 (5 bases). The CDR3 covers 12 residues. V was trimmed by 7 bases and J by 4 bases, leaving 11 bases between them. CDR1 is ENHRY and CDR2 is SYGVKD in the germline V gene. The CDR3 DNA sequence: TGTGCCATCAATAACCAGGGATACGAGCAGTACTTC. As protein: CAINNQGYEQYF.

This clone was recorded only once. This chain links TRBV4-1 with TRBJ1-1, with D tentatively TRBD1 (6 bases). The V end lost 2 bases, the J end lost 1 base, and 11 bases lay between the germline ends. Looked up from germline, CDR1 is MGHRA and CDR2 is YSYEKL. CDR3 length equals 15 residues. For the CDR3, the DNA is TGCGCCAGCAGCCAAAGACAGGAGCCGAACACTGAAGCTTTCTTT. It codes for CASSQRQEPNTEAFF.

This chain connects TRBV11-2 to TRBJ2-1; D is undetermined. Trimming shortened V by 1 base and J by 4 bases, and 8 bases separated the two germline ends. Germline CDR1 reads SGHAT; CDR2 reads FQNNGV. This CDR3 is built from 14 residues. CDR3 region: CASSLVETYNEQFF. The CDR3, as DNA: TGTGCCAGCAGCTTAGTCGAGACTTACAATGAGCAGTTCTTC.

The chain links TRBV5-1 to TRBJ1-6; unclear D gene. Germline assignment: CDR1 SGHRS and CDR2 YFSETQ. V lost 0 bases and J 8 bases, leaving 15 bases between the germline ends. The CDR3 has 16 amino acids. The CDR3 spells CASSLVYSPKDSPLHF. The CDR3 coding sequence is TGCGCCAGCAGCTTGGTCTACAGTCCTAAAGATTCACCCCTCCACTTT.

This chain joins TRBV13 and TRBJ1-4; 7 bases are shared with TRBD1. Germline values: CDR1 PRHDT, CDR2 FYEKMQ (reference sequence). The CDR3 runs to 15 residues. V trimming: 5 bases; J trimming: 5 bases; junction bases outside the gene matches: 8. In nucleotides, the CDR3 is TGTGCCAGCAGCCGGAGACAGGGAAGAAATGAAAAACTGTTTTTT. Protein product: CASSRRQGRNEKLFF.

The V and J genes are TRBV6-5 and TRBJ1-4, with D perhaps TRBD1 (5 bases). The CDR3 consists of 14 residues. The germline V gene encodes CDR1 MNHEY and CDR2 SVGAGI. V was trimmed by 8 bases and J by 0 bases, leaving 10 bases between them. In DNA form, the CDR3 reads TGTGCCAGCCGAGACAGTACAACTAATGAAAAACTGTTTTTT. Residues: CASRDSTTNEKLFF.

The J gene is TRBJ1-1, the V gene TRBV11-3; 7 nucleotides align to TRBD1. V dropped 0 bases and J dropped 1; count of bases not matched to a gene: 5. The CDR3 is 16 amino acids. Per the germline V gene, CDR1 is SGHNT and CDR2 is YENEEA. This chain's CDR3 is CASSLDFTGENTEAFF. CDR3 in DNA: TGTGCCAGCAGCTTAGACTTCACAGGGGAGAACACTGAAGCTTTCTTT.

The CDR3 is CASSSDGVLAYNEQFF. The CDR3 DNA reads TGTGCCAGCAGCTCCGACGGAGTACTTGCCTACAATGAGCAGTTCTTC. The chain has TRBV11-2 and TRBJ2-1; unclear D gene. The V end was cut by 4 bases, the J end by 2 bases, with 15 bases between. Germline CDR1 and CDR2: SGHAT and FQNNGV. The length of the CDR3 is 16 residues.

The J gene is TRBJ1-4, the V gene TRBV30; 10 nucleotides match TRBD1. The CDR3 sequence is 17 residues long. Germline V gene data show CDR1 as GTSNPN and CDR2 as SVGIG (reference sequence). Losses at the gene ends were 6 bases for V and 3 bases for J; bases not matched to a gene: 13. This chain's CDR3 is CACGDPGQGTANEKLFF. CDR3 sequence (DNA): TGTGCCTGCGGGGATCCGGGACAGGGGACTGCTAATGAAAAACTGTTTTTT.

This chain joins TRBV28 and TRBJ2-1; D is perhaps TRBD2 (6 bases). The length of the CDR3 is 15 residues. In germline, CDR1 is MDHEN, CDR2 SYDVKM. Trimming pared 2 bases from V and 3 bases from J, leaving 11 bases between. CDR3 nucleotide sequence: TGTGCCAGCAGTTTAGGGGGGAGGCTCTACAATGAGCAGTTCTTC. Translating gives CASSLGGRLYNEQFF.

The sample holds a few counts of this clone. The rearrangement joins TRBV30 to TRBJ1-2; 8 bases agree with TRBD1. V gave up 3 bases and J gave up 6 bases; unmatched junction bases: 6. Germline-derived CDR1 and CDR2 are GTSNPN and SVGIG (reference sequence). The CDR3 extends over 13 amino acids. CDR3 sequence (DNA): TGTGCCTGGAGAGGACAGGGAGGAGATGGCTACACCTTC. This encodes CAWRGQGGDGYTF.

The chain couples TRBV13 to TRBJ2-3; TRBD2 matches 7 bases. CDR3 size: 15 residues. Trimming at V came to 1 base and at J to 2 bases, leaving 3 bases not matched to a gene. In germline, CDR1 is PRHDT, CDR2 FYEKMQ (reference sequence). The CDR3, as DNA: TGTGCCAGCAGCTTAGCCGGGGGGACCACAGATACGCAGTATTTT. It translates to CASSLAGGTTDTQYF.

The chain employs TRBV6-6 and TRBJ2-6; 7 nucleotides agree with TRBD1. The length of the CDR3 is 17 residues. In germline, CDR1 is MNHNY, CDR2 SVGAGI (reference sequence). The trim removed 5 bases at V and 0 bases at J, leaving 7 bases unmatched. The CDR3 coding sequence is TGTGCCAGCAGTCCAGGACAGGCGCGCTCTGGGGCCAACGTCCTGACTTTC. The encoded protein is CASSPGQARSGANVLTF.

In this sample, this clone is medium-sized. The chain couples TRBV7-9 to TRBJ2-7; TRBD1 is a possible D gene (6 bases). Trimming stripped 7 bases from V and 3 bases from J, with 13 bases between. The CDR3 contains 13 residues. Germline V gene data show CDR1 as SEHNR and CDR2 as FQNEAQ (reference sequence). The CDR3 loop reads CASKKGGHYEQYF. In nucleotides, the CDR3 is TGTGCCAGCAAGAAAGGGGGTCACTACGAGCAGTACTTC.

This CDR3 is CASSVDRLAYEQFF. Here the CDR3 DNA reads TGTGCCAGCAGCGTAGATCGACTAGCCTATGAGCAGTTCTTC. This chain links TRBV9 with TRBJ2-1; TRBD2 aligns across 7 bases. Germline V gives CDR1 SGDLS, CDR2 YYNGEE. This CDR3 spans 14 amino acids. Trimming at V came to 0 bases and at J to 8 bases, leaving 5 bases not matched to a gene.

V usage is TRBV11-2 and J usage is TRBJ2-3, with a weak D call TRBD2 (9 bases). V was pared by 2 bases and J by 6 bases, with 18 bases between. The CDR3 is 16 amino acids. Germline V gene data show CDR1 as SGHAT and CDR2 as FQNNGV. CDR3 sequence reads: CASSLRASGTGDTQYF. The CDR3 region has the DNA TGTGCCAGCAGCTTACGGGCTAGCGGGACAGGTGATACGCAGTATTTT.

In this sample, this clone turned up once. The chain combines TRBV3-1 (or the pseudogene TRBV3-2) with TRBJ1-4; 8 positions agree with TRBD1. The trim removed 5 bases at V and 12 bases at J, leaving 8 bases unmatched. This CDR3 region has 13 residues. Germline lookup yields CDR1 LGHDT and CDR2 YNNKEL (reference sequence). CDR3 bases: TGTGCCAGCAGCGCGGGACAGGATGGGGAACTGTTTTTT. Its translation is CASSAGQDGELFF.

This clone was seen once. This chain links TRBV19 with TRBJ2-1; possible D gene TRBD1, 5 bases. Between the trimmed V and J ends, which lost 4 bases and 9 bases, there was a span of 13 bases. CDR1 and CDR2 from the germline V gene are LNHDA and SQIVND (reference sequence). The CDR3 is 13 amino acids. This chain's CDR3 is CASSTPVTGEQFF. DNA of the CDR3: TGTGCCAGTAGTACTCCCGTTACAGGTGAGCAGTTCTTC.

This clone was seen once. The chain combines TRBV28 with TRBJ1-5; 9 bases are shared with TRBD1. Germline trimming cut 6 bases from V and 4 bases from J; bases unmatched to any gene: 10. Germline loops: CDR1 MDHEN, CDR2 SYDVKM. The CDR3 is made up of 16 amino acids. The CDR3 sequence is CASRSGTGFLNQPQHF. CDR3 DNA: TGTGCCAGCAGATCCGGGACAGGGTTTTTAAATCAGCCCCAGCATTTT.